Listed here are 14 T cell receptor beta chains from one sample, sequenced in a study of beta chain features in type 1 diabetes. The entirety of the isolated RNA underwent reverse transcription, so expressed TCRB transcripts were sequenced. Measured with immunoSEQ multiplex PCR; TCRdb has only the in-frame clones, and not every one. The table shows 300,000 to 450,000 clones, with less than 20% occurring only once. Sample: naive CD4+ T cells from blood. All receptors come from a woman between 18 and 30 years old in good health.

This chain joins TRBV4-1 and TRBJ1-2; possible D gene TRBD1, 6 bases. Germline CDR1 MGHRA, CDR2 YSYEKL. This CDR3 has 16 residues. Deletions cut 3 bases from V and 0 bases from J, with 14 bases between. CDR3 sequence reads: CASSQRTERTNYGYTF. CDR3 bases: TGCGCCAGCAGCCAGCGGACAGAACGTACTAACTATGGCTACACCTTC.

The table lists this clone with a few counts. The chain joins TRBV19 to TRBJ2-4; 10 bases map to TRBD2. CDR1 and CDR2 from the germline V gene are LNHDA and SQIVND (reference sequence). The V and J ends lost 5 bases and 8 bases, in that order; junction bases with no gene match: 12. This CDR3 has 16 amino acids. The CDR3 loop is CASSPQRASGSDIQYF. Written as DNA, the CDR3 is TGTGCCAGTAGTCCACAAAGAGCTAGCGGGAGCGACATTCAGTACTTC.

The rearrangement links TRBV9 to TRBJ2-2, with TRBD1 as a possible D gene (6 bases). This CDR3 has 15 amino acids. Trimming shortened V by 4 bases and J by 2 bases, and 12 bases separated the two germline ends. CDR1 and CDR2 (germline): SGDLS, YYNGEE. This CDR3 reads CASSLRQANTGELFF. In DNA, the CDR3 is TGTGCCAGCAGCCTTCGACAGGCCAACACCGGGGAGCTGTTTTTT.

The gene calls are TRBV4-2 and TRBJ2-3, with 8 positions matching TRBD1. The CDR3 has 14 residues. V trimming: 4 bases; J trimming: 4 bases; junction bases outside the gene matches: 4. Germline V gene data show CDR1 as LGHNA and CDR2 as YNFKEQ. The CDR3 coding sequence is TGTGCCAGCAGCCCCCGGACAGGGTCAGATACGCAGTATTTT. Encoded protein: CASSPRTGSDTQYF.

The rearrangement links TRBV5-4 to TRBJ1-4; D might be TRBD1 (6 bases). V was clipped by 4 bases and J by 7 bases, with 17 bases between them. Germline CDR1 reads SGHNT; CDR2 reads YYREEE (reference sequence). CDR3 length: 15 amino acids. This chain's CDR3 is CASSPQGMAAEKLFF. CDR3 DNA sequence: TGTGCCAGCAGCCCTCAGGGGATGGCGGCTGAAAAACTGTTTTTT.

This clone was counted a few times. This chain connects TRBV25-1 to TRBJ2-3, with a weak D call TRBD2 (6 bases). Germline V gene lookup returns CDR1 MGHDK and CDR2 SYGVNS. The ends were cut back, 3 bases at V and 2 bases at J, with 15 bases in the middle. The CDR3 sequence is 16 residues long. Here the CDR3 reads CASSDGSLAPTDTQYF. CDR3 nucleotide sequence: TGTGCCAGCAGTGATGGGTCCCTAGCGCCCACAGATACGCAGTATTTT.

This clone occurred once. The same CDR3 also results from other DNA sequences found in this sample. This chain links TRBV30 with TRBJ1-2; TRBD1 aligns across 10 bases. J gave up 5 bases and V 3 bases, and 0 bases lay outside the gene matches. The CDR3 consists of 12 residues. The V gene's germline CDR1 is GTSNPN and CDR2 SVGIG (reference sequence). The CDR3 loop is CAWRGQGYGYTF. CDR3 nucleotide sequence: TGTGCCTGGAGGGGACAGGGGTATGGCTACACCTTC.

The chain has TRBV10-3 and TRBJ2-1, with TRBD2 matching over 8 bases. From germline, CDR1 is ENHRY and CDR2 SYGVKD. CDR3 size: 16 residues. Trimming took 6 bases from V and 1 from J; bases not matched to a gene: 8. This CDR3 reads CAISLYAGGSYNEQFF. The CDR3 DNA follows: TGTGCCATCAGCCTCTATGCGGGGGGTTCCTACAATGAGCAGTTCTTC.

The gene calls are TRBV30 and TRBJ1-1, with D possibly TRBD1 on 5 matching bases. V lost 2 bases to trimming and J lost 10 bases, with 14 bases between them. Germline CDR1 is GTSNPN and CDR2 is SVGIG (reference sequence). The CDR3 contains 12 residues. The CDR3 DNA is TGTGCCTGGAGTACGGGGGGGACGGCAGCTTTCTTT. It translates to CAWSTGGTAAFF.

This clone has just a few counts. The chain joins TRBV20-1 to TRBJ2-5; D is undetermined. Germline values: CDR1 DFQATT, CDR2 SNEGSKA (reference sequence). The CDR3 loop spans 11 amino acids. Trimming removed 7 bases at V and 10 bases at J, with 16 bases between. CDR3 sequence: CSGFDSTGQYF. The CDR3 bases are TGCAGTGGATTTGACTCCACGGGCCAGTACTTC.

This clone has a handful of counts. The chain is built from TRBV6-5 and TRBJ2-3; 7 bases are a match to TRBD1. This CDR3 is 15 amino acids long. Unmatched junction bases numbered 2, after V lost 2 bases and J lost 0 bases. Germline lookup yields CDR1 MNHEY and CDR2 SVGAGI. The DNA for the CDR3 is TGTGCCAGCAGTTACGGGACAGCTAGCACAGATACGCAGTATTTT. Its translation is CASSYGTASTDTQYF.

This clone was recorded a few times. This rearrangement joins TRBV2 to TRBJ1-5; no firm D call. CDR1 is SNHLY and CDR2 is FYNNEI in the germline V gene. This CDR3 has 13 residues. V was clipped by 7 bases and J by 3 bases, with 10 bases between them. The CDR3 DNA is TGTGCCAGCAATGTAGAGCACAATCAGCCCCAGCATTTT. It encodes CASNVEHNQPQHF.

The chain is built from TRBV30 and TRBJ2-7, with 7 bases identical to TRBD2. Germline V gene sequence: CDR1 GTSNPN, CDR2 SVGIG (reference sequence). CDR3 size: 15 residues. V lost 0 bases to trimming and J lost 5 bases; unmatched junction nucleotides: 10. The CDR3 here is CAWSVRGSGRDEQYF. The CDR3 coding sequence is TGTGCCTGGAGTGTACGAGGATCAGGGAGGGACGAGCAGTACTTC.

This clone was seen more than once but under ten times. CDR3 in amino acids: CASSLVSGGTEAFF. In nucleotides, the CDR3 is TGTGCCAGCAGCTTGGTGTCAGGGGGCACTGAAGCTTTCTTT. The gene calls are TRBV5-4 and TRBJ1-1; 7 positions agree with TRBD1. The CDR3 is 14 amino acids. Germline loops: CDR1 SGHNT, CDR2 YYREEE (reference sequence). J was trimmed by 4 bases and V by 0 bases; bases with no gene match: 3.